This T cell receptor beta chain was obtained from a study of cytomegalovirus exposure and HLA in healthy donors. Study in general: Drawn from HLA-typed donors, 83 million or so unique TCRs were held in an early data release.

This CDR3 has 15 residues. The PCR was carried out with 60 Vbeta primers and 13 Jbeta primers. The repertoire was sequenced with immunoSEQ multiplex PCR; TCRdb's copy has only in-frame clones and lacks some. The sample consists of fewer than 75,000 clones, around 85% of them appearing once. The TCR sequence derives from a woman aged 25 to 39 in good health and CMV-seronegative. The chain couples TRBV21-1 to TRBJ1-5. TRBV21-1 is recorded as a pseudogene. The specimen sequenced was PBMCs. The CDR3 DNA follows: TGTGCCAGCAGCAAAAGAGGGAGGAAGGACCAGCCCCAGCATTTT. It specifies CASSKRGRKDQPQHF.